This T cell receptor beta chain was observed in a study of T cell responses to AZD1222 COVID-19 vaccine. Study results and limitations: CD4 TCRs associated with vaccination spanned spike, dominating at 160-218 and 743-854. Females outnumbered males among donors, who were mostly white British; clonal diversity was possibly underestimated. Reportedly, close to half of spike-specific TCRs are directed against unmutated variant regions. Baseline serology detected seropositivity in only a handful of AZD1222 recipients.

Germline V CDR1 and CDR2: SGHRS, YFSETQ. This CDR3 region has 14 residues. V was cut by 2 bases and J by 7 bases, with 13 bases left in between. Profiled with immunoSEQ multiplex PCR; TCRdb holds only in-frame clones, not every one. The data show approximately 100,000 clones, 80% to 95% seen once. With respect to this clone: Antigen unknown.

This rearrangement joins TRBV5-1 to TRBJ2-1; the D is unclear. Sequenced here: peripheral blood, sampled on day 0 of AZD1222 vaccination. The TCR was taken from an adult in good health. The CDR3 sequence is CASSLPPPNNEQFF. Written as DNA, the CDR3 is TGCGCCAGCAGCTTACCCCCGCCAAATAATGAGCAGTTCTTC.